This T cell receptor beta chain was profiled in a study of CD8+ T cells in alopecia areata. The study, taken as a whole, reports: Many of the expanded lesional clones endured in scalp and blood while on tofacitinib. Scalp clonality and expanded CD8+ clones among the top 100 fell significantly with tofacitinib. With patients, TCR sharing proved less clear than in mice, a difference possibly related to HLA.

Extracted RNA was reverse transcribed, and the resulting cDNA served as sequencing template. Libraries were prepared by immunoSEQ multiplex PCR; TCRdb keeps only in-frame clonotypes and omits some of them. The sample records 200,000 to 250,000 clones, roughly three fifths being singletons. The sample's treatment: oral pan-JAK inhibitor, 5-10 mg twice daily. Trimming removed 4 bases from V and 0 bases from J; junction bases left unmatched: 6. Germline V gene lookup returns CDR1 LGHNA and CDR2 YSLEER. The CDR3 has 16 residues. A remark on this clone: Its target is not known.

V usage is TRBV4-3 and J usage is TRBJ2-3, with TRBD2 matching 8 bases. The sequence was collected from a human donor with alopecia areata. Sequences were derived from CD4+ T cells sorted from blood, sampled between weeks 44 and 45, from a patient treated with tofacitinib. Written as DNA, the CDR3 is TGCGCCAGCAGCCGCTCTACTAGCGGAAGCACAGATACGCAGTATTTT. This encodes CASSRSTSGSTDTQYF.